Listed here are 6 T cell receptor beta chains from one sample, sequenced in a study of T cells in localized non-small cell lung cancer (dated by TCRdb to 2020 to 2021). Library preparation was by the immunoSEQ multiplex PCR assay. Entries here come from immuneACCESS through TCRdb and include only in-frame sequences with V and J called. Some clones fail to appear in such tables; in the studies checked, an unresolved V gene covers under half of the shortfall, and the cause of the remainder is unknown. This sample comprises 75,000 to 90,000 clones, 84% of them detected only once. The ten biggest clones cover 2.8% of the sample. The sequenced sample was peripheral blood, obtained before any cancer treatment. The origin of the receptors is a man aged 40 to 70 with stage I lung adenocarcinoma.

The rearrangement joins TRBV14 to TRBJ2-7, with 7 bases identical to TRBD2. Germline assignment: CDR1 SGHDN and CDR2 FVKESK. V lost 4 bases to trimming and J lost 6 bases; unmatched junction nucleotides: 6. The CDR3 has 13 amino acids. The CDR3 DNA sequence: TGTGCCAGCAGCCCTTGGGGGGGTGGCGAGCAGTACTTC. It encodes CASSPWGGGEQYF. Full variable domain (rest looked up from reference TRBV14 and TRBJ2-7): EAGVTQFPSHSVIEKGQTVTLRCDPISGHDNLYWYRRVMGKEIKFLLHFVKESKQDESGMPNNRFLAERTGGTYSTLKVQPAELEDSGVYFCASSPWGGGEQYFGPGTRLTVT.

The chain employs TRBV19 and TRBJ2-3, with 8 bases matching TRBD1. Germline trimming cut 3 bases from V and 0 bases from J; bases unmatched to any gene: 5. The germline V gene encodes CDR1 LNHDA and CDR2 SQIVND (reference sequence). CDR3 length: 16 residues. The CDR3 DNA sequence: TGTGCCAGTAGTATGGGGAGGACAGGGAGCACAGATACGCAGTATTTT. Translated: CASSMGRTGSTDTQYF.

In this sample, this clone turned up a few times. This chain links TRBV18 with TRBJ2-1; TRBD1 aligns across 11 bases. CDR1 and CDR2 (germline): KGHSH, LQKENI. This CDR3 comprises 17 residues. Losses at the gene ends were 2 bases for V and 7 bases for J; bases not matched to a gene: 10. The CDR3 DNA is TGTGCCAGCTCACCAAGAGGGGGACAGGGGGGACGGAATGAGCAGTTCTTC. Protein: CASSPRGGQGGRNEQFF. The complete variable domain, with remaining parts taken from reference TRBV18 and TRBJ2-1, reads NAGVMQNPRHLVRRRGQEARLRCSPMKGHSHVYWYRQLPEEGLKFMVYLQKENIIDESGMPKERFSAEFPKEGPSILRIQQVVRGDSAAYFCASSPRGGQGGRNEQFFGPGTRLTVL.

The V gene is TRBV18, the J gene TRBJ1-3; D is perhaps TRBD1 (5 bases). This CDR3 has 18 residues. Germline values: CDR1 KGHSH, CDR2 LQKENI. The V gene lost 2 bases and the J gene lost 0 bases, with 17 bases spanning the gap. CDR3 DNA: TGTGCCAGCTCACCAAGGGGAGGCTCCTTCTACTCTGGAAACACCATATATTTT. Translation gives CASSPRGGSFYSGNTIYF.

Regarding this clone: One end of the junction fails to match germline, which may point to a read error. This sequence joins TRBV6-6 and TRBJ2-7, with TRBD2 as a possible D gene (5 bases). Per the germline V gene, CDR1 is MNHNY and CDR2 is SVGAGI (reference sequence). The length of the CDR3 is 8 residues. In nucleotides, the CDR3 is TGTGCCAGCAGTGCCGGGATCTTC. It encodes CASSAGIF.

This CDR3 reads CASSWRQDLLYNEQFF. The CDR3 DNA reads TGTGCCAGCAGTTGGCGACAGGATCTCCTTTACAATGAGCAGTTCTTC. The chain employs TRBV27 and TRBJ2-1, with D possibly matching TRBD1 (6 bases). Looked up from germline, CDR1 is MNHEY and CDR2 is SMNVEV (reference sequence). V lost 4 bases to trimming and J lost 4 bases, with 17 bases between them. This CDR3 has 16 amino acids.